This TCR beta chain was obtained from a study of T cell repertoires in cytomegalovirus infection. Overall study: Matching HLA type, along with CMV infection, was indicated by public TCR beta signatures. Whole-study findings and limits: The cumulative frequency of public TCR beta families identified carriers of CMV plus the relevant HLA. CMV-specific HLA-C-restricted TCR beta clonotypes dominated the ex vivo response.

This clonotype was observed a handful of times. The antigen remains undetermined. TCRdb redid the calling of the reads with MiXCR, one entry per CDR3 protein. The repertoire includes around 310,000 distinct CDR3 sequences, under 20% of them detected once, and more than 10% sits in the top ten. Germline-derived CDR1 and CDR2 are MGHRA and YSYEKL. The length of the CDR3 is 17 residues. The trim removed 0 bases at V and 2 bases at J, leaving 6 bases unmatched. The chain uses TRBV4-1 and TRBJ2-3, with 9 bases fitting TRBD2. The sample was PBMCs. The sequence came from a human donor in good health (CMV status not recorded). Some clones in this sample may be carry-over from other donors' samples. The CDR3 region has the DNA TGCGCCAGCAGCCAAGACAGTCAGCGGGGGGACACAGATACGCAGTATTTT. Its protein product is CASSQDSQRGDTDTQYF.